This T cell receptor beta chain is drawn from a study of blood T cell repertoires in COVID-19. Study context: COVID-19 samples collected from the United States, Italy and Spain covered acute and convalescent phases. Sources were T cells, B-cell-depleted T cells, or PBMCs; the material itself was cDNA or gDNA.

Original processing notes: Scientists estimated how many nucleated cells there were by amplifying reference gene primers. Some clones are missing from TCRdb's copy, which holds only in-frame ones; the method was immunoSEQ multiplex PCR. That table furnishes V, J and clone size, whereas the DNA furnished D and trimming. The repertoire holds 150,000 or so clones, with roughly 80% as singletons. Donors were grouped by their self-reported clinical history. The length of the CDR3 is 16 residues. The germline V gene has CDR1 KGHSH and CDR2 LQKENI. V dropped 6 bases and J dropped 0; count of bases not matched to a gene: 8.

Sequenced material: PBMCs or T cells enriched from blood (not recorded which). The TCR comes from a woman in her forties or fifties who had recovered from COVID-19. The J gene is TRBJ2-5, the V gene TRBV18, with 9 bases fitting TRBD1. CDR3 sequence: CASSPGQGTHQETQYF. Here the CDR3 DNA reads TGTGCCAGCTCCCCAGGACAGGGGACCCACCAAGAGACCCAGTACTTC.